The present TCR beta chain was sequenced within a study of blood T cell repertoires in COVID-19. Looking at the study overall: Spain, Italy and the United States supplied samples that represented acute and convalescent COVID-19. In each case, the material was cDNA or gDNA derived from T cells, B-cell-depleted T cells, or PBMCs.

As processed by the authors: Researchers report that nucleated cell counts were estimated from reference gene primer amplification. TCRdb keeps only in-frame clones here, not all; method: immunoSEQ multiplex PCR. V, J and clone size are taken as reported in that table, and D and trimming were inferred from the DNA itself. In the table there are approximately 250,000 clones, roughly nine tenths of which are singletons. The CDR3 runs 14 residues. Trimming left V 3 bases short and J 7 bases short, with 16 bases between. Per the germline V gene, CDR1 is MGHDK and CDR2 is SYGVNS. Sequenced sample: peripheral blood. This chain links TRBV25-1 with TRBJ2-7, with D possibly matching TRBD2 (6 bases). This sequence originates from a man aged 35-49 years with active or convalescent COVID-19. This chain's CDR3 is CASSDPPRGGEQYF. DNA for the CDR3: TGTGCCAGCAGTGACCCACCACGTGGGGGGGAGCAGTACTTC.